Following are 7 T cell receptor beta chains from one sample sequenced in a study of blood T cells in healthy people across ages. Sample-barcoded 5' priming and a J-beta primer mix drove a second PCR of roughly 6 to 12 cycles. A single record per CDR3 protein comes from TCRdb applying MiXCR to the 5' RACE reads. Among about 640,000 distinct CDR3 sequences listed, about 53% were seen once. The sample consisted of blood. The receptors come from a man between 60 and 70 years old in good health.

The rearrangement links TRBV6-1 to TRBJ2-7, with 7 bases identical to TRBD2. Germline lookup yields CDR1 MNHNS and CDR2 SASEGT. The length of the CDR3 is 14 residues. V was pared by 9 bases and J by 0 bases, with 8 bases of the junction left unmatched. The CDR3 DNA follows: TGTGCCAGTGATGACGGGGGGAGCTCCTACGAGCAGTACTTC. This sequence encodes CASDDGGSSYEQYF.

This clonotype was seen only a few times. This rearrangement joins TRBV5-1 to TRBJ2-5, with a tentative D call TRBD2 (6 bases). With 0 bases removed from V and 4 bases from J, the gap between germline ends came to 13 bases. The CDR3 is made up of 15 amino acids. Germline loops: CDR1 SGHRS, CDR2 YFSETQ. CDR3 in amino acids: CASSLDGGVRETQYF. For the CDR3, the DNA is TGCGCCAGCAGCTTGGACGGGGGAGTCAGAGAGACCCAGTACTTC.

This clonotype was observed a handful of times. The V gene is TRBV6-5, the J gene TRBJ1-2; 9 bases align to TRBD1. The germline V gene encodes CDR1 MNHEY and CDR2 SVGAGI. After removal of 7 bases from V and 5 bases from J, the junction contained 8 bases not matched to a gene. CDR3 size: 14 residues. CDR3 protein: CASTQGQGAYGYTF. The CDR3 DNA follows: TGTGCCAGCACCCAGGGACAGGGCGCTTATGGCTACACCTTC.

This clonotype was counted a single time. The gene calls are TRBV27 and TRBJ2-3, with D unresolved. Trimming pared 5 bases from V and 0 bases from J, leaving 12 bases between. The CDR3 has 15 residues. Germline V lookup: CDR1 MNHEY, CDR2 SMNVEV (reference sequence). The CDR3, as DNA: TGTGCCAGCAGTAGTGTGACAACGAGCACAGATACGCAGTATTTT. Translating gives CASSSVTTSTDTQYF.

The J gene is TRBJ1-1, the V gene TRBV11-2; no firm D call. This CDR3 spans 13 amino acids. The V end was cut by 3 bases, the J end by 5 bases, with 10 bases between. Germline lookup yields CDR1 SGHAT and CDR2 FQNNGV. This CDR3 is CASSLPRATEAFF. In DNA form, the CDR3 reads TGTGCCAGCAGCTTGCCGAGGGCGACTGAAGCTTTCTTT. Using reference TRBV11-2 and TRBJ1-1 for the parts outside the CDR3, the full variable domain is EAGVAQSPRYKIIEKRQSVAFWCNPISGHATLYWYQQILGQGPKLLIQFQNNGVVDDSQLPKDRFSAERLKGVDSTLKIQPAKLEDSAVYLCASSLPRATEAFFGQGTRLTVV.

This rearrangement joins TRBV29-1 to TRBJ2-7, with D perhaps TRBD2 (5 bases). The CDR3 consists of 13 residues. V lost 6 bases, J lost 0 bases, and 12 bases lay in between. In germline, CDR1 is SQVTM, CDR2 ANQGSEA. The CDR3 DNA reads as TGCAGCGTCCTGTGGAGGTTCTCCTACGAGCAGTACTTC. Its translation is CSVLWRFSYEQYF.

The chain couples TRBV20-1 to TRBJ1-2, with 7 nucleotides matching TRBD1. Trimming took 1 base from V and 2 from J; bases not matched to a gene: 1. This CDR3 has 13 residues. The germline CDR1 and CDR2 sequences are DFQATT and SNEGSKA (reference sequence). The CDR3 region is CSARAQGNYGYTF. CDR3 coding DNA: TGCAGTGCTAGAGCACAGGGGAACTATGGCTACACCTTC.